Listed here are 29 T cell receptor beta chains from one sample, sequenced in a study of early T cells in non-severe SARS-CoV-2 infection. Each CDR3 protein gets one entry after TCRdb re-called the 5' RACE reads with MiXCR. The sample includes roughly 88,000 distinct CDR3 sequences, approximately 14% of them seen just once. Sequenced input: whole blood. The receptors come from an adult who was a healthcare worker with PCR-confirmed SARS-CoV-2 infection or an uninfected control (not recorded which).

J is TRBJ2-5 and V is TRBV12-3 or TRBV12-4, with 9 positions matching TRBD2. V was pared by 3 bases and J by 0 bases, with 14 bases of the junction left unmatched. This CDR3 has 19 residues. Here the CDR3 DNA reads TGTGCCAGCAGTTTGGGGACTGCGGGGGGGCTACTGTACCAAGAGACCCAGTACTTC. Residues: CASSLGTAGGLLYQETQYF.

The chain couples TRBV11-2 to TRBJ1-1; 7 bases match TRBD1. The CDR3 has 15 residues. Germline CDR1 reads SGHAT; CDR2 reads FQNNGV. Trimming removed 0 bases from V and 8 bases from J; junction bases left unmatched: 9. This chain's CDR3 is CASSLDLAGGREAFF. CDR3 sequence (DNA): TGTGCCAGCAGCTTAGATTTGGCAGGGGGAAGAGAAGCTTTCTTT.

The chain couples TRBV28 to TRBJ1-3; no firm D call. Germline V CDR1 and CDR2: MDHEN, SYDVKM. The V end lost 5 bases, the J end lost 4 bases, and 9 bases lay between the germline ends. The CDR3 covers 13 residues. CDR3 DNA sequence: TGTGCCAGCAGTCCCCGGCCCGGAAACACCATATATTTT. Translating it yields CASSPRPGNTIYF.

The sample holds a few counts of this clonotype. This chain links TRBV3-1 with TRBJ1-1, with D possibly TRBD1 on 5 matching bases. The V end was cut by 3 bases, the J end by 1 base, with 6 bases between. The CDR3 totals 13 residues. CDR1 and CDR2 (germline): LGHDT, YNNKEL (reference sequence). DNA of the CDR3: TGTGCCAGCAGCCATCAGGGGAACACTGAAGCTTTCTTT. It yields the protein CASSHQGNTEAFF. Full variable domain (rest looked up from reference TRBV3-1 and TRBJ1-1): DTAVSQTPKYLVTQMGNDKSIKCEQNLGHDTMYWYKQDSKKFLKIMFSYNNKELIINETVPNRFSPKSPDKAHLNLHINSLELGDSAVYFCASSHQGNTEAFFGQGTRLTVV.

The chain recombines TRBV7-9 with TRBJ2-3; 10 positions agree with TRBD1. CDR1 is SEHNR and CDR2 is FQNEAQ in the germline V gene (reference sequence). The ends lost 6 bases at V and 1 base at J; junction bases unmatched: 10. The CDR3 has 17 residues. The DNA of the CDR3 is TGTGCCAGCAGTTTGACAACCGGGACAGGGGGCACAGATACGCAGTATTTT. This encodes CASSLTTGTGGTDTQYF. Full variable domain (outside the CDR3, taken from reference TRBV7-9 and TRBJ2-3): DTGVSQNPRHKITKRGQNVTFRCDPISEHNRLYWYRQTLGQGPEFLTYFQNEAQLEKSRLLSDRFSAERPKGSFSTLEIQRTEQGDSAMYLCASSLTTGTGGTDTQYFGPGTRLTVL.

The sample holds a few counts of this clonotype. The V and J genes are TRBV9 and TRBJ2-3, with TRBD1 matching over 7 bases. V shed 3 bases, J shed 1 base, and the junction held 5 bases outside the gene matches. Germline CDR1 is SGDLS and CDR2 is YYNGEE. The CDR3 length is 15 residues. The CDR3 DNA reads TGTGCCAGCAGCGACCGGGACAGCCGCACAGATACGCAGTATTTT. Translation: CASSDRDSRTDTQYF.

This clonotype was seen a few times. The chain combines TRBV3-1 with TRBJ2-1; no clear D. Between the trimmed V and J ends, which lost 0 bases and 6 bases, there was a span of 9 bases. CDR1 and CDR2 from the germline V gene are LGHDT and YNNKEL (reference sequence). The CDR3 spans 14 residues. The CDR3 DNA reads TGTGCCAGCAGCCAAGATGCCCGAGGCAATGAGCAGTTCTTC. It translates to CASSQDARGNEQFF.

V gene TRBV2 combines with J gene TRBJ1-4; D is uncertain. There are 13 residues in the CDR3. Germline CDR1 reads SNHLY; CDR2 reads FYNNEI. V dropped 4 bases and J dropped 5 bases, with 8 bases sitting between them. The CDR3 loop is CASSAVWNEKLFF. In DNA form, the CDR3 reads TGTGCCAGCAGTGCAGTCTGGAATGAAAAACTGTTTTTT.

CDR3: CASSYSSGGGAKNIQYF. In DNA, the CDR3 is TGTGCCAGCAGTTACTCGAGCGGGGGGGGAGCCAAAAACATTCAGTACTTC. The V gene is TRBV6-5, the J gene TRBJ2-4; 10 bases map to TRBD2. The CDR3 loop spans 17 amino acids. Germline values: CDR1 MNHEY, CDR2 SVGAGI. V lost 0 bases and J lost 0; bases outside the gene matches: 2.

This clonotype has ten or more counts. V and J are TRBV15 and TRBJ1-6, with 9 bases matching TRBD1. Germline V gene lookup returns CDR1 LNHNV and CDR2 YYDKDF (reference sequence). Trimming removed 3 bases from V and 10 bases from J; junction bases left unmatched: 1. There are 13 residues in the CDR3. As DNA, the CDR3 is TGTGCCACCAGCAGGGGACAGGGCTCACCCCTCCACTTT. Amino acid sequence: CATSRGQGSPLHF. The whole variable domain, remainder taken from reference TRBV15 and TRBJ1-6, is DAMVIQNPRYQVTQFGKPVTLSCSQTLNHNVMYWYQQKSSQAPKLLFHYYDKDFNNEADTPDNFQSRRPNTSFCFLDIRSPGLGDTAMYLCATSRGQGSPLHFGNGTRLTVT.

The chain is built from TRBV4-3 and TRBJ2-2; a weak D match, TRBD2 (6 bases). Germline CDR1 is LGHNA and CDR2 is YSLEER. This CDR3 region has 17 residues. Trimming took 0 bases from V and 4 from J, leaving 15 bases between them. CDR3 coding DNA: TGCGCCAGCAGCCAAGATTCAGGAGGGACTTTCACCGGGGAGCTGTTTTTT. As protein: CASSQDSGGTFTGELFF.

The V and J genes are TRBV7-2 and TRBJ1-5, with D uncertain. With 2 bases removed from V and 3 bases from J, the gap between germline ends came to 5 bases. This CDR3 comprises 13 residues. Germline V gives CDR1 SGHTA, CDR2 FQGNSA. DNA for the CDR3: TGTGCCAGCAGCTTATTTGTCAATCAGCCCCAGCATTTT. Its translation: CASSLFVNQPQHF.

The CDR3 here is CSARVASGGTGELFF. The CDR3 nucleotides are TGCAGTGCTAGAGTGGCTAGCGGGGGCACCGGGGAGCTGTTTTTT. The chain combines TRBV20-1 with TRBJ2-2, with 10 positions matching TRBD2. Germline lookup yields CDR1 DFQATT and CDR2 SNEGSKA (reference sequence). The CDR3 has 15 residues. Unmatched junction bases numbered 3, after V lost 1 base and J lost 4 bases.

This clonotype was counted between two and nine times. The genes are TRBV19 and TRBJ2-7; 9 nucleotides match TRBD1. Germline V lookup: CDR1 LNHDA, CDR2 SQIVND (reference sequence). The J segment lost 5 bases and the V segment lost 8 bases, leaving 10 bases of the junction unmatched. CDR3 length: 14 amino acids. This CDR3 is CASDSGTGIHEQYF. The CDR3 region has the DNA TGTGCCAGTGACTCCGGGACAGGGATCCACGAGCAGTACTTC.

This clonotype has at least ten counts. The chain links TRBV6-6 to TRBJ2-7, with D unclear. The CDR3 length is 12 residues. CDR1 is MNHNY, CDR2 SVGAGI, per germline (reference sequence). Trimming shortened V by 5 bases and J by 3 bases, and 8 bases separated the two germline ends. In DNA form, the CDR3 reads TGTGCCAGCAGTCAGAAACACTACGAGCAGTACTTC. Amino acid sequence: CASSQKHYEQYF.

Concerning this clonotype: The junction does not match germline at one end; this may be a read error. This rearrangement joins TRBV11-1 to TRBJ2-5; TRBD2 matches 11 bases. This CDR3 has 16 residues. Per germline, CDR1 SGHAT and CDR2 FQDESV (reference sequence). CDR3 sequence (DNA): TGTGCCAGCAGCCTAGCAGGGACTAGCGGCCAAGAGACCCAGTACTTC. It yields the protein CASSLAGTSGQETQYF.

This clonotype has only a few counts. The rearrangement uses TRBV10-3 and TRBJ1-6, with TRBD1 as a possible D gene (6 bases). Trimming pared 0 bases from V and 6 bases from J, leaving 15 bases between. This CDR3 comprises 17 residues. Germline V lookup: CDR1 ENHRY, CDR2 SYGVKD. CDR3 sequence: CAISESSSDSINSPLHF. The DNA for the CDR3 is TGTGCCATCAGTGAGTCGTCGTCGGACAGCATTAATTCACCCCTCCACTTT.

This clonotype was recorded a few times. J is TRBJ2-1 and V is TRBV29-1, with D uncertain. V was trimmed by 3 bases and J by 8 bases, leaving 14 bases between them. CDR1 and CDR2 from the germline V gene are SQVTM and ANQGSEA. There are 13 residues in the CDR3. The CDR3 spells CSVDGSHLDEQFF. The DNA for the CDR3 is TGCAGCGTTGACGGTAGCCATTTGGATGAGCAGTTCTTC.

In this sample, this clonotype turned up a few times. The genes are TRBV27 and TRBJ1-5, with no clear D. The V end was cut by 3 bases, the J end by 7 bases, with 13 bases between. The CDR3 loop spans 14 amino acids. The germline gives CDR1 MNHEY, CDR2 SMNVEV (reference sequence). CDR3 residues: CASSFLGEGQPQHF. The CDR3 bases are TGTGCCAGCAGTTTCCTCGGAGAGGGCCAGCCCCAGCATTTT.

This clonotype was seen only a few times. The rearrangement joins TRBV7-6 to TRBJ1-1; 7 bases match TRBD1. V lost 5 bases to trimming and J lost 5 bases; unmatched junction nucleotides: 17. Looked up from germline, CDR1 is SGHVS and CDR2 is FNYEAQ. The length of the CDR3 is 17 residues. CDR3 sequence reads: CASSLGGDRVGATEAFF. The CDR3 coding sequence is TGTGCCAGCAGCCTAGGGGGAGACAGGGTCGGGGCAACTGAAGCTTTCTTT.

The V gene is TRBV9, the J gene TRBJ2-1, with 11 bases aligning to TRBD1. This CDR3 contains 13 residues. From germline, CDR1 is SGDLS and CDR2 YYNGEE. Unmatched junction bases numbered 4, after V lost 4 bases and J lost 10 bases. The CDR3 protein is CASSSRTGGEQFF. As DNA, the CDR3 is TGTGCCAGCAGCAGTCGGACAGGGGGCGAGCAGTTCTTC. The full variable domain, completed using reference TRBV9 and TRBJ2-1, is DSGVTQTPKHLITATGQRVTLRCSPRSGDLSVYWYQQSLDQGLQFLIQYYNGEERAKGNILERFSAQQFPDLHSELNLSSLELGDSALYFCASSSRTGGEQFFGPGTRLTVL.

This clonotype was detected a few times. The CDR3 DNA reads as TGCAGCGTTGTATCAGACATGAACACTGAAGCTTTCTTT. As protein: CSVVSDMNTEAFF. The V gene is TRBV29-1, the J gene TRBJ1-1; D gene ambiguous. V was shortened by 4 bases and J by 0 bases, with 9 bases between the two germline ends. The V gene's germline CDR1 is SQVTM and CDR2 ANQGSEA. This CDR3 is 13 amino acids long. The complete variable domain, with remaining parts taken from reference TRBV29-1 and TRBJ1-1, reads SAVISQKPSRDICQRGTSLTIQCQVDSQVTMMFWYRQQPGQSLTLIATANQGSEATYESGFVIDKFPISRPNLTFSTLTVSNMSPEDSSIYLCSVVSDMNTEAFFGQGTRLTVV.

The chain joins TRBV6-5 to TRBJ1-3, with D possibly matching TRBD1 (5 bases). V shed 4 bases and J shed 0 bases, with 7 bases lying between them. The CDR3 covers 14 residues. In germline, CDR1 is MNHEY, CDR2 SVGAGI. The CDR3 sequence is CASSLGLSGNTIYF. The CDR3 DNA reads as TGTGCCAGCAGTTTGGGGCTCTCTGGAAACACCATATATTTT.

The chain employs TRBV11-2 and TRBJ1-1; no clear D. Germline V gene data show CDR1 as SGHAT and CDR2 as FQNNGV. The CDR3 is made up of 20 amino acids. Trimming shortened V by 5 bases and J by 0 bases, and 28 bases separated the two germline ends. This CDR3 reads CASSPGLPGLSLFMNTEAFF. Here the CDR3 DNA reads TGTGCCAGCAGCCCAGGCCTCCCCGGACTAAGCTTGTTCATGAACACTGAAGCTTTCTTT.

This clonotype was counted between two and nine times. The chain couples TRBV20-1 to TRBJ1-5; D is unclear. The CDR3 loop spans 16 amino acids. The germline V gene encodes CDR1 DFQATT and CDR2 SNEGSKA (reference sequence). Deletions cut 4 bases from V and 0 bases from J, with 16 bases between. The CDR3 loop reads CSAKSPNSYSNQPQHF. The CDR3 bases are TGCAGTGCTAAAAGTCCTAACAGTTATAGCAATCAGCCCCAGCATTTT.

Ten or more counts support this clonotype. The chain carries TRBV12-3 or TRBV12-4 and TRBJ2-1; 8 bases are shared with TRBD2. The trim removed 3 bases at V and 4 bases at J, leaving 2 bases unmatched. This CDR3 has 14 residues. The CDR3, as DNA: TGTGCCAGCAGTTTTACTAGCGGATACAATGAGCAGTTCTTC. Protein: CASSFTSGYNEQFF.

This clonotype has ten or more counts. One end of the junction varies from germline; a read error may be responsible. The chain is built from TRBV7-7 and TRBJ1-3; perhaps TRBD1 as D (5 bases). The germline CDR1 and CDR2 sequences are SSHAT and FNYEAQ (reference sequence). This CDR3 spans 15 amino acids. Here the CDR3 reads CASSPGPSSGNTIYF. Written as DNA, the CDR3 is TGTGCTAGCAGCCCGGGACCGTCCTCTGGAAACACCATATATTTT.

The chain carries TRBV12-3 or TRBV12-4 and TRBJ2-7; 8 nucleotides match TRBD2. CDR3 size: 15 residues. Trimming at V came to 7 bases and at J to 3 bases, leaving 11 bases not matched to a gene. The CDR3 DNA reads TGTGCCAGCACCCCAGCGGGGGTAAGGAGCTACGAGCAGTACTTC. The encoded protein is CASTPAGVRSYEQYF.

This clonotype was detected ten times or more. The rearrangement uses TRBV20-1 and TRBJ1-2; 7 positions agree with TRBD1. The V gene's germline CDR1 is DFQATT and CDR2 SNEGSKA (reference sequence). This CDR3 spans 15 amino acids. The V and J ends lost 6 bases and 0 bases, in that order; junction bases with no gene match: 10. This CDR3 reads CSARAPGQSNYGYTF. The CDR3 nucleotides read TGCAGTGCCAGGGCGCCGGGACAGTCTAACTATGGCTACACCTTC.